Presented here are 9 T cell receptor beta chains from one specimen sequenced in a study of cytomegalovirus exposure and HLA in healthy donors. Primers: 60 Vbeta forward and 13 Jbeta reverse. Clones were read by immunoSEQ multiplex PCR, and TCRdb kept only the in-frame ones, dropping some. The data hold under 250,000 clones, with around 80% observed a single time. The specimen was PBMCs. The source is a male donor in good health and CMV-seronegative.

V usage is TRBV27 and J usage is TRBJ2-7, with D possibly matching TRBD1 (6 bases). The germline CDR1 and CDR2 sequences are MNHEY and SMNVEV (reference sequence). V lost 3 bases, J lost 4 bases, and 10 bases lay in between. The CDR3 is 13 residues long. CDR3 DNA: TGTGCCAGCAGTTTGGACAGAGGATACGAGCAGTACTTC. Amino acids: CASSLDRGYEQYF.

The rearrangement links TRBV27 to TRBJ2-4; possible D gene TRBD1, 5 bases. Germline values: CDR1 MNHEY, CDR2 SMNVEV (reference sequence). The V end was cut by 3 bases, the J end by 2 bases, with 11 bases between. The length of the CDR3 is 15 residues. Here the CDR3 reads CASSFDRLTKNIQYF. In DNA form, the CDR3 reads TGTGCCAGCAGTTTTGACAGATTGACCAAAAACATTCAGTACTTC.

There are a few counts of this clone. The J gene is TRBJ2-3, the V gene TRBV5-4; D not certain. Germline CDR1 reads SGHNT; CDR2 reads YYREEE (reference sequence). V lost 6 bases and J 0 bases, leaving 14 bases between the germline ends. The CDR3 sequence is 15 residues long. The CDR3 here is CASTLFGGSTDTQYF. For the CDR3, the DNA is TGTGCCAGCACCCTTTTCGGCGGCAGCACAGATACGCAGTATTTT.

The V gene is TRBV19, the J gene TRBJ1-1; TRBD1 might be the D (6 bases). V was pared by 5 bases and J by 1 base, with 8 bases between. This CDR3 spans 13 amino acids. Germline-derived CDR1 and CDR2 are LNHDA and SQIVND (reference sequence). The CDR3 loop is CASSSDRNTEAFF. CDR3 nucleotide sequence: TGTGCCAGTAGTTCGGACAGGAACACTGAAGCTTTCTTT.

The chain recombines TRBV18 with TRBJ2-3; 9 positions match TRBD2. Germline V CDR1 and CDR2: KGHSH, LQKENI. CDR3 size: 16 residues. The V gene end was trimmed by 2 bases and the J gene end by 6 bases; junction bases not matched to a gene: 9. The CDR3 protein is CASSPILSGSADTQYF. CDR3 nucleotides: TGTGCCAGCTCACCAATCCTTAGCGGGAGCGCTGATACGCAGTATTTT.

The chain has TRBV19 and TRBJ2-2, with TRBD1 identical over 8 bases. The germline CDR1 and CDR2 sequences are LNHDA and SQIVND (reference sequence). V was pared by 4 bases and J by 6 bases, with 13 bases of the junction left unmatched. This CDR3 region has 17 residues. The CDR3 is CASSTRTTGGGPGELFF. CDR3 bases: TGTGCCAGTAGTACTAGGACTACAGGGGGAGGTCCCGGGGAGCTGTTTTTT.

The chain employs TRBV4-1 and TRBJ2-5; a weak D match, TRBD1 (6 bases). CDR3 size: 14 residues. V was cut by 5 bases and J by 5 bases, with 15 bases left in between. The germline V gene has CDR1 MGHRA and CDR2 YSYEKL. In DNA form, the CDR3 reads TGCGCCAGCAGCGAATCAGGGGTTGAGGAGACCCAGTACTTC. This gives the protein CASSESGVEETQYF.

The chain is built from TRBV19 and TRBJ1-5; D remains unclear. Germline CDR1 reads LNHDA; CDR2 reads SQIVND (reference sequence). The germline V and J ends were trimmed by 3 bases and 0 bases, with 9 bases remaining between them. The CDR3 covers 15 residues. As DNA, the CDR3 is TGTGCCAGTAGTATTGCCGGGGATAGCAATCAGCCCCAGCATTTT. As protein: CASSIAGDSNQPQHF. The full variable domain, with the rest looked up from reference TRBV19 and TRBJ1-5, is DGGITQSPKYLFRKEGQNVTLSCEQNLNHDAMYWYRQDPGQGLRLIYYSQIVNDFQKGDIAEGYSVSREKKESFPLTVTSAQKNPTAFYLCASSIAGDSNQPQHFGDGTRLSIL.

This clone appeared a single time. The V and J genes are TRBV27 and TRBJ2-1, with TRBD1 matching 7 bases. This CDR3 contains 14 residues. The ends lost 10 bases at V and 3 bases at J; junction bases unmatched: 9. Germline V gene lookup returns CDR1 MNHEY and CDR2 SMNVEV (reference sequence). The CDR3 sequence is CAISRTGDYNEQFF. In DNA, the CDR3 is TGTGCCATCTCAAGGACAGGTGACTACAATGAGCAGTTCTTC.